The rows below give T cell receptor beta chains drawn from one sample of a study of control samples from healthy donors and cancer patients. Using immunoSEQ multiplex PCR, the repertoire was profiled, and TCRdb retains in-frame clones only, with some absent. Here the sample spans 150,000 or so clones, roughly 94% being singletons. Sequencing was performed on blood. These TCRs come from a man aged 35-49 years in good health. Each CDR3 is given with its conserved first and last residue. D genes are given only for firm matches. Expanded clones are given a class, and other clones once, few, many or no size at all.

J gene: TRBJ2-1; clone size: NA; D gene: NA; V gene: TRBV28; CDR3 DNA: TGTGCCAGCAGTCAATACCGACCCTACAATGAGCAGTTCTTC; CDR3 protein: CASSQYRPYNEQFF
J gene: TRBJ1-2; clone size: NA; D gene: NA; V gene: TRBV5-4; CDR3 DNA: TGTGCCAGCAGACGTCCGGGACGAAACTATGGCTACACCTTC; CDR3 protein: CASRRPGRNYGYTF
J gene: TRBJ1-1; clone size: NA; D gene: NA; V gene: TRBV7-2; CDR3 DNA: TGTGCCAGCAGCTTTGGGGGGAACACTGAAGCTTTCTTT; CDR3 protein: CASSFGGNTEAFF
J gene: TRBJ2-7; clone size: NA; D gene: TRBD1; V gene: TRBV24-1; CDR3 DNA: TGTGCCACCAGTGATTTGGGACAGGGGGAGTGGCAGTACTTC; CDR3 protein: CATSDLGQGEWQYF
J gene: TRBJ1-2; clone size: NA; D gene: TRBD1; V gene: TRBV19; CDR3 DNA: TGTGCCAGTAGTAGCCAGCAGGGGGTCGGTGGCTACACCTTC; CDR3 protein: CASSSQQGVGGYTF
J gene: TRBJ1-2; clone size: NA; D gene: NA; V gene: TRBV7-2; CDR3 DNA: TGTGCCAGCAGCTTAGCGGCGGGGTATGGCTACACCTTC; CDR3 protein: CASSLAAGYGYTF
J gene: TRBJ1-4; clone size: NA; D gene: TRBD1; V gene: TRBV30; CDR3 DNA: TGTGCCTGGGGTCTTTGGGACAGGGGTAATGAAAAACTGTTTTTT; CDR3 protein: CAWGLWDRGNEKLFF
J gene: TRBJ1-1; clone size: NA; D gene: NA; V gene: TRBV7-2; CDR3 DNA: TGTGCCAGCAGCTTAGTACGGCATATTAACACTGAAGCTTTCTTT; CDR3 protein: CASSLVRHINTEAFF
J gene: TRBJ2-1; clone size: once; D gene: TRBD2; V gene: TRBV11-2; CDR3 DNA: TGTGCCAGCAGACAGACTAGCGGGGGGGCAGGGGCCCATGAGCAGTTCTTC; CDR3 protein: CASRQTSGGAGAHEQFF
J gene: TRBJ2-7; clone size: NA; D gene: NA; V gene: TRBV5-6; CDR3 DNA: TGTGCCAGCAGCTTGGTCCTGTCAGGGTTTCGAAACGAGCAGTACTTC; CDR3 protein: CASSLVLSGFRNEQYF
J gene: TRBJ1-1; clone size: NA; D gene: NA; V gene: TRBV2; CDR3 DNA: TGTGCCAGCAGCGACCCTGGGCAGGGGAACACTGAAGCTTTCTTT; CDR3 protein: CASSDPGQGNTEAFF
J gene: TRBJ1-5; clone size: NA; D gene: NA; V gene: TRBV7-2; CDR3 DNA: TGTGCCAGCAGCTTCACCCGTTCGGATCAGCCCCAGCATTTT; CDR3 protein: CASSFTRSDQPQHF
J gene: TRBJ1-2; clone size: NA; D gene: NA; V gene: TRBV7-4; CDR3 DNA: TGTGCCAGCAGCTCATCAGCAGGAAAACGATATAAAGCTAACTATGGCTACACCTTC; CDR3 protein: CASSSSAGKRYKANYGYTF
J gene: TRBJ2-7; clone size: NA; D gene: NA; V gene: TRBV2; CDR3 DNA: TGTGCCAGCGGACGGCTCTACGAGCAGTACTTC; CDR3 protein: CASGRLYEQYF
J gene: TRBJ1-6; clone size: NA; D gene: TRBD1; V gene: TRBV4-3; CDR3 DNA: TGCGCCAGCAGCCAAGATTGGTCGGGGCAGGGGGCGTCACCCCTCCACTTT; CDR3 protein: CASSQDWSGQGASPLHF
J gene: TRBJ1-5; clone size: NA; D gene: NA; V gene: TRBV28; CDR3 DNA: TGTGCCAGCAGTTTCGGGGGTCCCGATCAGCCCCAGCATTTT; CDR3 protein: CASSFGGPDQPQHF
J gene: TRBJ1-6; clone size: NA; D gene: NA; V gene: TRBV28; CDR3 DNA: TGTGCCAGCAGTTTACGGACCAGGGACCTCTATAATTCACCCCTCCACTTT; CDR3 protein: CASSLRTRDLYNSPLHF
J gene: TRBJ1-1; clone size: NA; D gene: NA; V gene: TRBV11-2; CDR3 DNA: TGTGCCAGCAGCGTCGGGACGAACACTGAAGCTTTCTTT; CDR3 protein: CASSVGTNTEAFF
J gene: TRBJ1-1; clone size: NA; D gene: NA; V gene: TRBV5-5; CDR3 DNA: TGTGCCAGCAGCTGGGCCAGGGCGACTGAAGCTTTCTTT; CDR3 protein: CASSWARATEAFF
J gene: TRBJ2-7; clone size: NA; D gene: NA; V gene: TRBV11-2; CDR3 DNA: TGTGCCAGCAGCTTCGATCGGCCAGGCTCATACGAGCAGTACTTC; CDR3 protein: CASSFDRPGSYEQYF
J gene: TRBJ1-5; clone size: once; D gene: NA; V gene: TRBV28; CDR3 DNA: TGTGCCAGCAGTTCGGGCCGGACCGCCGCCTACAATCAGCCCCAGCATTTT; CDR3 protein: CASSSGRTAAYNQPQHF
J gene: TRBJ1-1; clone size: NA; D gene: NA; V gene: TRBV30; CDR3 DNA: TGTGCCTGGAGTAGGCAGGCGAACACTGAAGCTTTCTTT; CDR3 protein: CAWSRQANTEAFF
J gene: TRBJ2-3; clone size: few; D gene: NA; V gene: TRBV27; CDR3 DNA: TGTGCCAGCAGTACGGGGGTGAGAGATACGCAGTATTTT; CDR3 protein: CASSTGVRDTQYF
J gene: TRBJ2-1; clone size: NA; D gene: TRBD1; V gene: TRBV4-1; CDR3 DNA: TGCGCCAGCAGCAACCGACAGGGGGCGGATGAGCAGTTCTTC; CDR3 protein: CASSNRQGADEQFF
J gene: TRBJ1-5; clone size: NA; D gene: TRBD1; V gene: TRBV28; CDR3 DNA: TGTGCCAGCAGCTGGACAGGGACTCAGCCCCAGCATTTT; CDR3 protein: CASSWTGTQPQHF
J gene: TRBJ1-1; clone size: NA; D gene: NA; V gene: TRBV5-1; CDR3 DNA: TGCGCCAGCAGCCCGGTGGGGGTCATGAACACTGAAGCTTTCTTT; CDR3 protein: CASSPVGVMNTEAFF
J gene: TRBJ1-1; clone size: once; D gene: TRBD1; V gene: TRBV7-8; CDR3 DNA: TGTGCCAGCAGCCCCCGGGACAGGGGGCTGGACACTGAAGCTTTCTTT; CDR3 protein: CASSPRDRGLDTEAFF